Each of the 14 T cell receptor beta chains below was sequenced from the same sample in a study of CD8+CD57+ T cells in acquired aplastic anemia (dated by TCRdb to about 2018). The instrument given in TCRdb is Illumina HiSeq 2000. Genomic DNA was used as template for profiling of TCR beta VDJ combinations and CDR3 sequences. Starting from the raw public reads, TCRdb applied fastp trimming at Q25, assembled clones with MiXCR and retained in-frame beta chains. Identical CDR3 protein sequences are pooled into one entry, listed with their most common genes and DNA. In all, the sample holds around 400,000 distinct CDR3 sequences, and about two thirds of those were seen once. The top ten hold under 5% of the sample. The sequencing sample was made of sorted CD4+, CD8+, or CD8+CD57+ T cells (not recorded which) from PBMCs. The receptors were gathered from a human donor in good health, serving as a control.

The chain uses TRBV5-1 and TRBJ2-1; 8 bases match TRBD1. V shed 4 bases and J 4 bases; nucleotides not matched to a gene: 4. This CDR3 is built from 14 residues. Germline V gene sequence: CDR1 SGHRS, CDR2 YFSETQ. This chain's CDR3 is CASSPDRVYNEQFF. CDR3 DNA: TGCGCCAGCAGCCCGGACAGGGTGTACAATGAGCAGTTCTTC.

This chain joins TRBV6-1 and TRBJ1-5; a weak D match, TRBD1 (5 bases). V was pared by 2 bases and J by 7 bases, with 9 bases between. The CDR3 spans 13 residues. CDR1 MNHNS and CDR2 SASEGT come from the germline V gene. CDR3 sequence (DNA): TGTGCCAGCAGTGAACAGGGATTACAGCCCCAGCATTTT. The encoded protein is CASSEQGLQPQHF.

The J gene is TRBJ2-1, the V gene TRBV4-1; weak D call: TRBD2 (6 bases). Germline-derived CDR1 and CDR2 are MGHRA and YSYEKL. The CDR3 extends over 14 amino acids. Trimming took off 6 bases at V and 1 base at J, with 10 bases between the two ends. CDR3 residues: CASRGGRSYNEQFF. CDR3 nucleotides: TGCGCCAGCAGGGGTGGGAGGTCCTACAATGAGCAGTTCTTC.

This clonotype was seen a handful of times. The chain carries TRBV20-1 and TRBJ1-5, with 9 bases fitting TRBD1. The CDR3 contains 15 residues. After removal of 5 bases from V and 5 bases from J, the junction contained 10 bases not matched to a gene. Germline V gene lookup returns CDR1 DFQATT and CDR2 SNEGSKA (reference sequence). CDR3 amino acids: CSAGFGTGSDQPQHF. For the CDR3, the DNA is TGCAGTGCTGGCTTCGGGACAGGGTCTGATCAGCCCCAGCATTTT.

The chain joins TRBV7-8 to TRBJ1-5; D call uncertain. The CDR3 runs to 17 residues. Deletions cut 6 bases from V and 1 base from J, with 19 bases between. Germline values: CDR1 SGHVS, CDR2 FQNEAQ. CDR3: CASSRPSTETSNQPQHF. As DNA, the CDR3 is TGTGCCAGCAGTCGCCCCAGCACAGAGACGAGCAATCAGCCCCAGCATTTT. Filled out from reference TRBV7-8 and TRBJ1-5, the complete variable domain reads GAGVSQSPRYKVAKRGQDVALRCDPISGHVSLFWYQQALGQGPEFLTYFQNEAQLDKSGLPSDRFFAERPEGSVSTLKIQRTQQEDSAVYLCASSRPSTETSNQPQHFGDGTRLSIL.

The V gene is TRBV20-1, the J gene TRBJ1-2, with D possibly matching TRBD1 (6 bases). Trimming stripped 6 bases from V and 5 bases from J, with 22 bases between. Germline V lookup: CDR1 DFQATT, CDR2 SNEGSKA (reference sequence). The CDR3 is 15 amino acids. CDR3 residues: CSAVRGQQEPYGYTF. The CDR3 coding sequence is TGCAGTGCGGTACGCGGACAGCAGGAACCGTATGGCTACACCTTC.

In the case of this clonotype: The CDR3 ends on some other residue instead of the conserved phenylalanine or tryptophan, so this is likely a read error. The DNA is left out, because the CDR3 cannot be placed on it with certainty; the CDR3 is given as TCRdb lists it. V gene TRBV9 combines with J gene TRBJ1-3; the DNA was not used to check the table's D call, TRBD1. Germline values: CDR1 SGDLS, CDR2 YYNGEE. Termini included, the CDR3 measures 13 amino acids. The CDR3 region is CASSVASGGVQEI.

As concerns this clonotype: The junction departs from the called germline gene at one end, perhaps through a read error. The genes are TRBV2 and TRBJ1-1; D gene uncertain. CDR3 length: 15 residues. Per germline, CDR1 SNHLY and CDR2 FYNNEI. The CDR3 DNA reads as TGTGCCAGCAGTTGGGCGATAGTGTTGAACAGTGAAGCTTTCTTT. Protein sequence: CASSWAIVLNSEAFF.

The chain recombines TRBV7-9 with TRBJ1-1; tentatively, D is TRBD1 (6 bases). Trimming cost V 6 bases and J 3 bases, with 14 bases left between them. The CDR3 extends over 14 amino acids. Germline V lookup: CDR1 SEHNR, CDR2 FQNEAQ (reference sequence). CDR3 region: CASRQRSGDTEAFF. CDR3 DNA sequence: TGTGCCAGCAGACAAAGATCAGGGGACACTGAAGCTTTCTTT.

This clonotype was seen only a few times. V usage is TRBV24-1 and J usage is TRBJ2-3, with 10 bases aligning to TRBD2. V gave up 8 bases and J gave up 1 base; unmatched junction bases: 5. This CDR3 has 15 amino acids. Germline V lookup: CDR1 KGHDR, CDR2 SFDVKD. The CDR3 spells CATKEGLAGTDTQYF. Here the CDR3 DNA reads TGTGCCACCAAAGAAGGACTAGCGGGCACAGATACGCAGTATTTT.

CDR3 loop: CASRDWGGGAVQYF. As DNA, the CDR3 is TGTGCCAGCAGAGATTGGGGCGGGGGGGCAGTGCAGTACTTC. The chain joins TRBV6-1 to TRBJ2-7, with 9 bases that match TRBD2. CDR1 and CDR2 (germline): MNHNS, SASEGT. With V trimmed by 6 bases and J by 9 bases, 12 bases remained unmatched. The CDR3 runs 14 residues.

At least ten counts were recorded for this clonotype. The V and J genes are TRBV5-8 and TRBJ1-4; D not resolved. V was clipped by 5 bases and J by 8 bases, with 7 bases between them. Germline V lookup: CDR1 SGHTS, CDR2 YDEGEE. This CDR3 spans 11 amino acids. This chain's CDR3 is CASRIGEKLFF. Written as DNA, the CDR3 is TGTGCCAGCAGGATAGGAGAAAAACTGTTTTTT.

The V gene is TRBV20-1, the J gene TRBJ2-6, with D unclear. The germline CDR1 and CDR2 sequences are DFQATT and SNEGSKA (reference sequence). Trimming removed 5 bases at V and 0 bases at J, with 11 bases between. The CDR3 is made up of 15 amino acids. CDR3 DNA: TGCAGTGCTCTCCAACTGTCCTCTGGGGCCAACGTCCTGACTTTC. Its translation is CSALQLSSGANVLTF.

The rearrangement joins TRBV3-1 to TRBJ2-3, with D hard to call. This CDR3 has 13 amino acids. Germline CDR1 reads LGHDT; CDR2 reads YNNKEL (reference sequence). Trimming cost V 6 bases and J 2 bases, with 9 bases left between them. In DNA form, the CDR3 reads TGTGCCAGCAGGGACGAGTTCACAGATACGCAGTATTTT. Translation: CASRDEFTDTQYF.